The rows below give T cell receptor beta chains drawn from one sample of a study of T-cell reconstitution after alpha-beta-depleted transplantation in children. TCRdb re-analysed the PCR reads in MiXCR, keeping a single row per CDR3 protein. The sample lists about 100,000 distinct CDR3 sequences; approximately 5.4% were seen once. The material sequenced was PBMCs, mostly from graft donor cells, taken 60 days after TCRalphabeta/CD19-depleted stem cell transplant. The receptor set was obtained from a female patient between 2 and 15 years old who had a stem cell transplant for Fanconi anemia, so the T cells may come from the graft donor. Each CDR3 is given with its conserved first and last residue. D genes are given only for firm matches. Clone size appears in some rows only: once, few, many, or a class for an expanded clone.

J gene: TRBJ1-2; D gene: NA; V gene: TRBV28; clone size: many; CDR3 DNA: TGTGCCAGCAGTTTCCGAGGGACACCTGCTTACTATGGCTACACCTTC; CDR3 protein: CASSFRGTPAYYGYTF
J gene: TRBJ1-2; D gene: NA; V gene: TRBV28; clone size: NA; CDR3 DNA: TGTGCCAGCAGTTTATTAAGGTTGGGTGATGAGCGGGTGAACTATGGCTACACCTTC; CDR3 protein: CASSLLRLGDERVNYGYTF
J gene: TRBJ1-1; D gene: TRBD1; V gene: TRBV5-1; clone size: few; CDR3 DNA: TGCGCCAGCAGCTTAGGGGACAGCCGAATGAACACTGAAGCTTTCTTT; CDR3 protein: CASSLGDSRMNTEAFF
J gene: TRBJ1-3; D gene: NA; V gene: TRBV20-1; clone size: few; CDR3 DNA: TGCAGTGCTAGAGATCTTGGTGCGCCTGGAAACACCATATATTTT; CDR3 protein: CSARDLGAPGNTIYF
J gene: TRBJ2-1; D gene: NA; V gene: TRBV6-1; clone size: NA; CDR3 DNA: TGTGCCAGCAGCAGAACTAGCAGGGAATACAATGAGCAGTTCTTC; CDR3 protein: CASSRTSREYNEQFF
J gene: TRBJ2-3; D gene: NA; V gene: TRBV28; clone size: many; CDR3 DNA: TGTGCCAGCAGTTCCCTCAAGCAGGGAGGCACAGATACGCAGTATTTT; CDR3 protein: CASSSLKQGGTDTQYF
J gene: TRBJ2-3; D gene: TRBD2; V gene: TRBV3-1; clone size: many; CDR3 DNA: TGTGCCAGCAGCCAAGATGGCGCGGGAGCGGATACGCAGTATTTT; CDR3 protein: CASSQDGAGADTQYF
J gene: TRBJ2-1; D gene: NA; V gene: TRBV29-1; clone size: few; CDR3 DNA: TGCAGCGTAAGACTATCCAGTCGTTACAATGAGCAGTTCTTC; CDR3 protein: CSVRLSSRYNEQFF
J gene: TRBJ1-6; D gene: NA; V gene: TRBV12-3/TRBV12-4; clone size: many; CDR3 DNA: TGTGCCAGCAGTCTGGGAGGGAGCTCCTATAATTCACCCCTCCACTTT; CDR3 protein: CASSLGGSSYNSPLHF
J gene: TRBJ2-7; D gene: NA; V gene: TRBV12-3/TRBV12-4; clone size: many; CDR3 DNA: TGTGCCAGCACCTTCGGGCCATCCTACGAGCAGTACTTC; CDR3 protein: CASTFGPSYEQYF
J gene: TRBJ1-1; D gene: NA; V gene: TRBV12-3/TRBV12-4; clone size: many; CDR3 DNA: TGTGCCAGCAGCTTGGGGGTGAACACTGAAGCTTTCTTT; CDR3 protein: CASSLGVNTEAFF
J gene: TRBJ2-5; D gene: TRBD2; V gene: TRBV5-1; clone size: NA; CDR3 DNA: TGCGCCAGCAGCTGGGGACTAGCAGGTGAAGAGACCCAGTACTTC; CDR3 protein: CASSWGLAGEETQYF
J gene: TRBJ2-4; D gene: NA; V gene: TRBV18; clone size: many; CDR3 DNA: TGTGCCAGCTCACCATTGGGAGACATTCAGTACTTC; CDR3 protein: CASSPLGDIQYF
J gene: TRBJ1-1; D gene: NA; V gene: TRBV20-1; clone size: many; CDR3 DNA: TGCAGTGCTGGACTACTAAGTGACACTGAAGCTTTCTTT; CDR3 protein: CSAGLLSDTEAFF